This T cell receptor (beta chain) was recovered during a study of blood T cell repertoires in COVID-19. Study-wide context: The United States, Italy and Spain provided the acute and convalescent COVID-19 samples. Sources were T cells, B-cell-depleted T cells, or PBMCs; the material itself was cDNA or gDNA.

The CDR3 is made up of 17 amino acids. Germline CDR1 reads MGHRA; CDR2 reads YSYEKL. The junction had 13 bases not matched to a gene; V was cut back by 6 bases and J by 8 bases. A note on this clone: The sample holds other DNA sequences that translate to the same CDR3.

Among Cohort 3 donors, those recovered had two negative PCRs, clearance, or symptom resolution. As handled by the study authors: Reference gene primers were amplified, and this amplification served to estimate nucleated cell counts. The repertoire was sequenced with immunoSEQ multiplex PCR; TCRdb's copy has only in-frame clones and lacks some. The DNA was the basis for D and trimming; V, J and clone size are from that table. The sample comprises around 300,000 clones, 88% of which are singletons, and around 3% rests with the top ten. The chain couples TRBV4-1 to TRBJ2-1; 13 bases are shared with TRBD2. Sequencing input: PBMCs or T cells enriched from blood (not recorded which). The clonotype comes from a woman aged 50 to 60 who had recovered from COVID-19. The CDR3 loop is CASSPSPTSGRAYEQFF. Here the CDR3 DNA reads TGCGCCAGCAGTCCTAGTCCCACTAGCGGGAGGGCTTATGAGCAGTTCTTC.